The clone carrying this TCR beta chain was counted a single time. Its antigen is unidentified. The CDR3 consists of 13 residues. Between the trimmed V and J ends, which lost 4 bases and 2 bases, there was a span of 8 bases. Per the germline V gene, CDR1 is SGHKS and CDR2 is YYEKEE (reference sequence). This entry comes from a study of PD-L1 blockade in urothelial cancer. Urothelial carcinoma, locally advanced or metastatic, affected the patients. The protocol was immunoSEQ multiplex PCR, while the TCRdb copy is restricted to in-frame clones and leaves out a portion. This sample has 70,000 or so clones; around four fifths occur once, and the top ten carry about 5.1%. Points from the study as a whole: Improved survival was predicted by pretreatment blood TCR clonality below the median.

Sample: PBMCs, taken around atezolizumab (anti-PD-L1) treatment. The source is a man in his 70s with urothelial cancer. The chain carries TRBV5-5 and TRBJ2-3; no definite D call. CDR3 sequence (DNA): TGTGCCAGCAGCCCCCACAACACAGATACGCAGTATTTT. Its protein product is CASSPHNTDTQYF.